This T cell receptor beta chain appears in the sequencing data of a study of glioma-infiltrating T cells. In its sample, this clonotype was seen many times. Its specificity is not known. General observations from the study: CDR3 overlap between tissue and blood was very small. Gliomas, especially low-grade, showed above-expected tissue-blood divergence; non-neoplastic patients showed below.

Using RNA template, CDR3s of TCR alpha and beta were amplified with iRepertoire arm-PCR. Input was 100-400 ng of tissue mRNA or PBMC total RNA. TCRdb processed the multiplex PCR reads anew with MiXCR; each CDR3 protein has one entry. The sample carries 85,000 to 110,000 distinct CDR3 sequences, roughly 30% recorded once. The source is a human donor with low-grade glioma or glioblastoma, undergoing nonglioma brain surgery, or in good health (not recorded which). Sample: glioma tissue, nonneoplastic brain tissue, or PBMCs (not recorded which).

CDR3 region: CASSATTGTPLHF. The CDR3 DNA reads TGTGCCAGCAGTGCCACGACCGGTACACCCCTCCACTTT. The V gene is TRBV6-4, the J gene TRBJ1-6; D is unresolved. This CDR3 region has 13 residues. Germline CDR1 MRHNA, CDR2 SNTAGT. Deletions cut 4 bases from V and 11 bases from J, with 12 bases between.